This record covers a single T cell receptor beta chain. No antigen is known for it. TCRdb's table, derived via immunoSEQ multiplex PCR, lists solely in-frame clones and lacks some. Counted here are tens of thousands of clones, roughly 80% occurring once; the ten biggest clones make up about 20%. The entry originates in a study of PD-1 blockade in mismatch repair-deficient tumors. Study-wide context: Enrolled about 2013-2016, patients had progressing, pretreated mismatch repair-deficient cancers of more than ten types.

Per the germline V gene, CDR1 is SGHAT and CDR2 is FQNNGV. CDR3 length: 17 amino acids. Trimming cost V 1 base and J 4 bases; bases outside gene matches: 6. General study findings and limits: Rapid post-treatment expansion, then contraction, generally preceding radiologic response, marked tumor-resident clones.

This TCR came from an adult with mismatch repair-deficient cancer. Sequenced here: peripheral blood, sampled 4 weeks after starting pembrolizumab. The genes are TRBV11-2 and TRBJ2-1, with 11 bases identical to TRBD2. The CDR3 DNA reads as TGTGCCAGCAGCTTAGGGGGGACTAGCGGAGCGTACAATGAGCAGTTCTTC. Its protein is CASSLGGTSGAYNEQFF. The entire variable domain, with the rest obtained from reference TRBV11-2 and TRBJ2-1, is as follows: EAGVAQSPRYKIIEKRQSVAFWCNPISGHATLYWYQQILGQGPKLLIQFQNNGVVDDSQLPKDRFSAERLKGVDSTLKIQPAKLEDSAVYLCASSLGGTSGAYNEQFFGPGTRLTVL.